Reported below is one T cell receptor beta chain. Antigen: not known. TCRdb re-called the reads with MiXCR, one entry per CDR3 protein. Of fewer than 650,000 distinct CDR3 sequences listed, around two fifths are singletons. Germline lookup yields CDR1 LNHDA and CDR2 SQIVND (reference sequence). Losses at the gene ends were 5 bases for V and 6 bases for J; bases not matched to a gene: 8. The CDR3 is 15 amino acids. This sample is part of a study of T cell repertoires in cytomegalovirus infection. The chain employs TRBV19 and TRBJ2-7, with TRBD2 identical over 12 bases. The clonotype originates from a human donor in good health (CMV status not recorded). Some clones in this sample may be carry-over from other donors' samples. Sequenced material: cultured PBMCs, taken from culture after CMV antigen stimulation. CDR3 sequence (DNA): TGTGCCAGTAGTCTCCGACTAGCGGGAGTCTCCGAGCAGTACTTC. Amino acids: CASSLRLAGVSEQYF.